These T cell receptor beta chains were read from a single sample in a study of blood T cells in healthy people across ages. TCRdb re-analysed the 5' RACE reads in MiXCR, keeping a single row per CDR3 protein. The table lists hundreds of thousands of distinct CDR3 sequences, roughly 53% of them singletons, with over 30% in the top ten. The sample comprised blood. The origin of the receptors is a man between 60 and 70 years old in good health. The CDR3 runs from the conserved cysteine through the conserved F or W. The D gene is left open where the match is weak. The size of a clone is reported for some rows only, either as once, few or many, or as a class for expanded clones.

V gene,D gene,J gene,clone size,CDR3 protein,CDR3 DNA
TRBV3-1,NA,TRBJ2-5,NA,CASSQDRRGTQYF,TGTGCCAGCAGCCAAGATCGAAGGGGGACCCAGTACTTC
TRBV20-1,TRBD1,TRBJ2-7,few,CSAPRTGTYEQYF,TGCAGTGCTCCCAGGACAGGGACCTACGAGCAGTACTTC
TRBV20-1,NA,TRBJ2-1,few,CSARWAVNWEQFF,TGCAGTGCTAGATGGGCGGTCAATTGGGAGCAGTTCTTC
TRBV5-1,TRBD1,TRBJ1-2,NA,CASSSRGVHYGYTF,TGCGCCAGCAGCTCCAGGGGGGTGCACTATGGCTACACCTTC
TRBV5-6,NA,TRBJ2-3,NA,CASSPGPGLYTDTQYF,TGTGCCAGCAGCCCCGGACCGGGACTCTACACAGATACGCAGTATTTT
TRBV6-6,NA,TRBJ1-1,NA,CASRGPTVDTEAFF,TGTGCCAGCAGGGGACCCACCGTAGACACTGAAGCTTTCTTT
TRBV7-8,NA,TRBJ2-2,few,CASSHRAGNTGELFF,TGTGCCAGCAGTCACAGGGCTGGGAACACCGGGGAGCTGTTTTTT
TRBV7-2,TRBD2,TRBJ2-1,NA,CASRSSGGAKNEQFF,TGTGCCAGCAGGTCGAGCGGGGGGGCCAAGAATGAGCAGTTCTTC
TRBV29-1,TRBD1,TRBJ1-4,NA,CSVESRGSEKLFF,TGCAGCGTTGAGTCCAGGGGGAGTGAAAAACTGTTTTTT
TRBV19,TRBD2,TRBJ2-7,NA,CASSSASGSSYEQYF,TGTGCCAGTAGTTCCGCAAGCGGGAGCTCCTACGAGCAGTACTTC